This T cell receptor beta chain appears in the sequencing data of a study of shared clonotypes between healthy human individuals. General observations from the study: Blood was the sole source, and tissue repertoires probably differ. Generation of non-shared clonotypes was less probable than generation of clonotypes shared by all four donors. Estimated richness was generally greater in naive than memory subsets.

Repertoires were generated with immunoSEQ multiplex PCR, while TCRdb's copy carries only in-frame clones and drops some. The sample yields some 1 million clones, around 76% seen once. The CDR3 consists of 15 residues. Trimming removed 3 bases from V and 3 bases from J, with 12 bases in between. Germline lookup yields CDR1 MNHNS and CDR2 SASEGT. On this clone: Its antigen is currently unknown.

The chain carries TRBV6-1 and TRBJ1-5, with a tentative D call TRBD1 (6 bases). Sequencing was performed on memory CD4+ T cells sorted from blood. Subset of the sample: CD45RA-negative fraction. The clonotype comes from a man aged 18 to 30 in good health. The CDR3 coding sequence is TGTGCCAGCAGTGAGAACAGGGCCGTCAATCAGCCCCAGCATTTT. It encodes CASSENRAVNQPQHF.